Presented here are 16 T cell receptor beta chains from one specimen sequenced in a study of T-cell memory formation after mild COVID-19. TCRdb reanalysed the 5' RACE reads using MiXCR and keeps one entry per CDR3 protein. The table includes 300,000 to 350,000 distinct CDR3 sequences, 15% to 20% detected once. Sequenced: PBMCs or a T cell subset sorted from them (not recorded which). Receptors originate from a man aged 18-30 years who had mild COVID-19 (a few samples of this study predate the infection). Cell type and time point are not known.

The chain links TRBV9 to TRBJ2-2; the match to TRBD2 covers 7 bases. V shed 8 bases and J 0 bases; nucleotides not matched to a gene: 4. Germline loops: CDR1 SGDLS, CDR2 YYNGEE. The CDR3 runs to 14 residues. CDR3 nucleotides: TGTGCCAGTGACGGACTAGCGAACACCGGGGAGCTGTTTTTT. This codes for CASDGLANTGELFF. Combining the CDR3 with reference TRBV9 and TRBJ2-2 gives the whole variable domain DSGVTQTPKHLITATGQRVTLRCSPRSGDLSVYWYQQSLDQGLQFLIQYYNGEERAKGNILERFSAQQFPDLHSELNLSSLELGDSALYFCASDGLANTGELFFGEGSRLTVL.

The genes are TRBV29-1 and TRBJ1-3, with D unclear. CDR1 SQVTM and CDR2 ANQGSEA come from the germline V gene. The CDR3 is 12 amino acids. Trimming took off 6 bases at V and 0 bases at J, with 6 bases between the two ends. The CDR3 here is CSVESSGNTIYF. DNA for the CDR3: TGCAGCGTGGAGAGCTCTGGAAACACCATATATTTT.

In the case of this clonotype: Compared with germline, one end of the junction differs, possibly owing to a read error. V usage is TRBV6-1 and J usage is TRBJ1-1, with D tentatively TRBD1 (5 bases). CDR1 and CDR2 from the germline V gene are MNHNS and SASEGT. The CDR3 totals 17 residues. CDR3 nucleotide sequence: TGTGCCAGCAGTGAAAGAGGTGGCAGGGTTACTACTTTAAAGAATTCCTTT. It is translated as CASSERGGRVTTLKNSF.

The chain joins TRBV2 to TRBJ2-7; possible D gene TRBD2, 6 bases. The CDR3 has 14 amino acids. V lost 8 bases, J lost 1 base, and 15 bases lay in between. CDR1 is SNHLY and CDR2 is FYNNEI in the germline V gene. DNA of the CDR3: TGTGCCAGCGAGCCGGGACTGAAGTCCTACGAGCAGTACTTC. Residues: CASEPGLKSYEQYF.

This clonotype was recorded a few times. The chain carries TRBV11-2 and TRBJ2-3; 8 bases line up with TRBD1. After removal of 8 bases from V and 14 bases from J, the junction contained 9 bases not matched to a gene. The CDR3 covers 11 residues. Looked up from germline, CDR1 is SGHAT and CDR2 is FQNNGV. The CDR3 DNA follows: TGTGCCAGCTCTCAGGACAGGGTTCCGTATTTT. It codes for CASSQDRVPYF.

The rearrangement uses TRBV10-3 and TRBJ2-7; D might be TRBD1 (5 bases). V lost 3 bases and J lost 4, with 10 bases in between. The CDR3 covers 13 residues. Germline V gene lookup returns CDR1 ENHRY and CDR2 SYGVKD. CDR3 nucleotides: TGTGCCATCAGTGACCCGAAGGGGTACGAGCAGTACTTC. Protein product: CAISDPKGYEQYF.

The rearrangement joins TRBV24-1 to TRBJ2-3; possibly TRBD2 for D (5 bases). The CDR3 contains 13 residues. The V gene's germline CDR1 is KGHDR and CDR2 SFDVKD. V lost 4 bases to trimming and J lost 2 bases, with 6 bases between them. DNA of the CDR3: TGTGCCACCAGTGACGGGGACACAGATACGCAGTATTTT. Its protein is CATSDGDTDTQYF.

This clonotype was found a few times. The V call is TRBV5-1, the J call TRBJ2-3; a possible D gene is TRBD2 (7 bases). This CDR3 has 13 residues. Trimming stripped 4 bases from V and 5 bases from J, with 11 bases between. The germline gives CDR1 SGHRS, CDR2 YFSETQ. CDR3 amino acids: CASSGGAVDTQYF. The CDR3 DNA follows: TGCGCCAGCAGCGGGGGGGCGGTAGATACGCAGTATTTT. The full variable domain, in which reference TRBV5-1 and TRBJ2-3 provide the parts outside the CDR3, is KAGVTQTPRYLIKTRGQQVTLSCSPISGHRSVSWYQQTPGQGLQFLFEYFSETQRNKGNFPGRFSGRQFSNSRSEMNVSTLELGDSALYLCASSGGAVDTQYFGPGTRLTVL.

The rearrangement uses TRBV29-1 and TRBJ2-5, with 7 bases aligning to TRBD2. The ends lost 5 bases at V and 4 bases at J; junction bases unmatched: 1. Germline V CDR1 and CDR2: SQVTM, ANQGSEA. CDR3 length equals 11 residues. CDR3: CSVSGGETQYF. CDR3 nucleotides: TGCAGCGTTTCGGGAGGAGAGACCCAGTACTTC. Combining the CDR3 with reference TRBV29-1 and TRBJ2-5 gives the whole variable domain SAVISQKPSRDICQRGTSLTIQCQVDSQVTMMFWYRQQPGQSLTLIATANQGSEATYESGFVIDKFPISRPNLTFSTLTVSNMSPEDSSIYLCSVSGGETQYFGPGTRLLVL.

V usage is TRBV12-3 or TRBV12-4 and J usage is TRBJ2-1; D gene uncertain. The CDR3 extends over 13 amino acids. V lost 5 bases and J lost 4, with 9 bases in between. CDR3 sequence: CASSQRVYNEQFF. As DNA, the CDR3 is TGTGCCAGCAGTCAACGTGTATACAATGAGCAGTTCTTC.

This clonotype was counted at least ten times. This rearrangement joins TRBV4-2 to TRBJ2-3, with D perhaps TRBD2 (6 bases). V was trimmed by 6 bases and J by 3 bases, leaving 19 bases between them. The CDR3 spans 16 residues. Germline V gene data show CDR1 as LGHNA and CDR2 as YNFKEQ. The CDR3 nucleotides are TGTGCCAGCAGGGGGACGGAGGGATCCGCGACAGATACGCAGTATTTT. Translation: CASRGTEGSATDTQYF.

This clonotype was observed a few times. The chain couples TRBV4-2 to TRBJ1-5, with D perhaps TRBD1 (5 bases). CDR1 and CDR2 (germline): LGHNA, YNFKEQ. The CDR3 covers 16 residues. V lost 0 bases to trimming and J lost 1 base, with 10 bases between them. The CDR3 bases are TGTGCCAGCAGCCAAGATTTGGGACGGAGCAATCAGCCCCAGCATTTT. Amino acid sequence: CASSQDLGRSNQPQHF.

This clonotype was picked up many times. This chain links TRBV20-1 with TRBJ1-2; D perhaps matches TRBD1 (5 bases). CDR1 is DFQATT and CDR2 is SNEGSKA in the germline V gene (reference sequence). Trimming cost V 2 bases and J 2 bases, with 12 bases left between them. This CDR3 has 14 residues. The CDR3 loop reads CSARTEGLNYGYTF. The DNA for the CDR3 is TGCAGTGCTAGAACCGAGGGACTGAACTATGGCTACACCTTC.

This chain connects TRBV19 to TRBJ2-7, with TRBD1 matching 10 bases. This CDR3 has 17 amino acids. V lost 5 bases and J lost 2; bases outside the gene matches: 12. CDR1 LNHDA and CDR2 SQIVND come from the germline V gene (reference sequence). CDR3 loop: CASSSLRRTGGPYEQYF. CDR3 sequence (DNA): TGTGCCAGTAGTTCACTCCGCCGGACAGGGGGTCCCTACGAGCAGTACTTC. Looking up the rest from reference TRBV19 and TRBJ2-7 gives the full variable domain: DGGITQSPKYLFRKEGQNVTLSCEQNLNHDAMYWYRQDPGQGLRLIYYSQIVNDFQKGDIAEGYSVSREKKESFPLTVTSAQKNPTAFYLCASSSLRRTGGPYEQYFGPGTRLTVT.

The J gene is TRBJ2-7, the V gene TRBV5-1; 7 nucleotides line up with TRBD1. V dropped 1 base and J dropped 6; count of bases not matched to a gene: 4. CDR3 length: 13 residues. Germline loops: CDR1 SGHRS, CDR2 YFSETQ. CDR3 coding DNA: TGCGCCAGCAGCTTGAAACAGGGGCTCGAGCAGTACGTC. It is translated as CASSLKQGLEQYV.

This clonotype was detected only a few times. CDR3 loop: CSVGERDVPHYGYTF. The CDR3 nucleotides read TGCAGCGTTGGTGAGAGGGACGTTCCGCACTATGGCTACACCTTC. This sequence joins TRBV29-1 and TRBJ1-2; TRBD1 might be the D (5 bases). The CDR3 has 15 amino acids. CDR1 is SQVTM, CDR2 ANQGSEA, per germline. With 4 bases removed from V and 3 bases from J, the gap between germline ends came to 18 bases. Combining the CDR3 with reference TRBV29-1 and TRBJ1-2 gives the whole variable domain SAVISQKPSRDICQRGTSLTIQCQVDSQVTMMFWYRQQPGQSLTLIATANQGSEATYESGFVIDKFPISRPNLTFSTLTVSNMSPEDSSIYLCSVGERDVPHYGYTFGSGTRLTVV.